The clone carrying this T cell receptor (beta chain) has at least ten counts. The sample comes from a study of T cells in Graves' hyperthyroidism and ophthalmopathy. Amplified TCR beta CDR3 regions derived from RNA transcripts. The TCR CDR3 was amplified in a first-round RT-PCR using the HTBI primer set. Via MiXCR, TCRdb re-called the multiplex PCR reads, giving one row per CDR3 protein. The sample contains about 710,000 distinct CDR3 sequences, around 15% of which appear only once. Germline V gene data show CDR1 as MNHNS and CDR2 as SASEGT. CDR3 length equals 14 residues. With 3 bases removed from V and 2 bases from J, the gap between germline ends came to 11 bases.

The chain combines TRBV6-1 with TRBJ2-7, with D maybe TRBD2 (6 bases). The sample taken for sequencing was blood. The sequence was collected from a man aged 18 to 30 with Graves' hyperthyroidism. The DNA of the CDR3 is TGTGCCAGCAGTGATGGGTCGGGAGCCTACGAGCAGTACTTC. This translates into CASSDGSGAYEQYF.